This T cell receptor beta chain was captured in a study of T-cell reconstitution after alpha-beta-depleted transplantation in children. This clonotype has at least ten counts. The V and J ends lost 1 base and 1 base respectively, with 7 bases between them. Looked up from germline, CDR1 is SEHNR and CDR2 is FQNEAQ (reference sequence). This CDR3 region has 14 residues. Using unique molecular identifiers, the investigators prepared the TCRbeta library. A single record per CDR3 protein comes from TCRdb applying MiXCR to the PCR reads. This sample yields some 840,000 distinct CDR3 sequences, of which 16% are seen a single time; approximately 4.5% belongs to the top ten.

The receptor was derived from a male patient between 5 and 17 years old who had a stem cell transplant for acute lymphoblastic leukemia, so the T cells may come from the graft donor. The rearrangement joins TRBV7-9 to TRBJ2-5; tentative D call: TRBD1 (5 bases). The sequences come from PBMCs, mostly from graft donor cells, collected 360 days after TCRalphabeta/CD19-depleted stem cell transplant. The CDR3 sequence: CASSLGQFQETQYF. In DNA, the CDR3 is TGTGCCAGCAGCTTAGGACAGTTCCAAGAGACCCAGTACTTC.